These T cell receptor beta chains were read from a single sample in a study of graft-versus-host responses after intestinal transplantation. Profiling relied on immunoSEQ multiplex PCR, and the TCRdb table lists in-frame clones only, not all of them. The table includes around 1,600 clones, roughly 90% detected once. This material consisted of PBMCs, taken 8 days after intestinal transplant. The receptors derive from a human patient who received an intestinal transplant, so some T cells may come from the graft donor. CDR3s include the opening cysteine and the closing phenylalanine or tryptophan. The order of the fields is CDR3 DNA, CDR3 protein, J gene, D gene, V gene, clone size. The D gene is left open where the match is weak. Clone size is shown for a subset of rows, as once, few, many or a class of expanded clone.

TGTGCCAGCAGCCAGCTTAGCTTACAAAGTCGGGCCAACGTCCTGACTTTC CASSQLSLQSRANVLTF TRBJ2-6 NA TRBV7-3 once
TGTGCCAGCAGCCGTTCGACTACCCAAGAGACCCAGTACTTC CASSRSTTQETQYF TRBJ2-5 NA TRBV7-9 once
TGCGCCAGCAGCCACAGCAACACCGGGGAGCTGTTTTTT CASSHSNTGELFF TRBJ2-2 NA TRBV4-1 NA
TGTGCCAGCTCAAATTTATATTGGGTCTACGTTAATGAGCAGTTCTTC CASSNLYWVYVNEQFF TRBJ2-1 NA TRBV18 NA
TGTGCCAGCAGTGAAGAGGGAGGGCTCCCTTATACGCAGTATTTT CASSEEGGLPYTQYF TRBJ2-3 TRBD2 TRBV6-1 NA
TGCAGCGCCGTAGGCAGGCCTTACTCCTACGAGCAGTACTTC CSAVGRPYSYEQYF TRBJ2-7 NA TRBV29-1 NA
TGTGCCAGCAGTTTTGGTAGCGGGAGGGCTTTACGCTCCTACGAGCAGTACTTC CASSFGSGRALRSYEQYF TRBJ2-7 TRBD2 TRBV28 NA
TGCGCCAGCAGCCTGCAAGGCGGTGGGGTCGGCACAGATACGCAGTATTTT CASSLQGGGVGTDTQYF TRBJ2-3 NA TRBV4-1 NA
TGTGCCAGCAGTAACCCCGGGACAGGGAACACCGGGGAGCTGTTTTTT CASSNPGTGNTGELFF TRBJ2-2 TRBD1 TRBV6-6 NA
TGCGCCACCCGAACTACGCCAAGCTCCTACAATGAGCAGTTCTTC CATRTTPSSYNEQFF TRBJ2-1 NA TRBV5-1 NA
TGTGCCAGCAGTGACTCGACAGGGGGCAATCAGCCCCAGCATTTT CASSDSTGGNQPQHF TRBJ1-5 TRBD1 TRBV6-4 NA
TGTGCCAGCAGCTTAAGGGGGAACACTGAAGCTTTCTTT CASSLRGNTEAFF TRBJ1-1 NA TRBV11-3 NA
TGTGCCAGCAGCTGGACGGGAGGGCCGGAGACCCAGTACTTC CASSWTGGPETQYF TRBJ2-5 TRBD2 TRBV11-2 NA
TGTGCCAGCAGCACCGGCCAGACAAGCATCGGGGAGCTGTTTTTT CASSTGQTSIGELFF TRBJ2-2 NA TRBV6-1 once
TGTGCCAGCAGCCGGGGAGATACGCAGTATTTT CASSRGDTQYF TRBJ2-3 NA TRBV11-2 NA
TGCGCCAGCAGTCGGAGCTCCTATAATTCACCCCTCCACTTT CASSRSSYNSPLHF TRBJ1-6 NA TRBV23-1 NA
TGTGCCAGCAGCTTAACCCTGGAGGGGCGCACCGGGCAGTACTTC CASSLTLEGRTGQYF TRBJ2-7 NA TRBV7-9 NA
TGTGCCAGCAGCCCCGGGACTAGCGGGCTGGGCCAAGAGACCCAGTACTTC CASSPGTSGLGQETQYF TRBJ2-5 TRBD2 TRBV13 NA
TGTGCCAGCAGTTTACCGGGACAGGGGCTTTTGAACACTGAAGCTTTCTTT CASSLPGQGLLNTEAFF TRBJ1-1 TRBD1 TRBV28 NA
TGCAATTGGACTAGCGGGATTTACGAGCAGTACTTC CNWTSGIYEQYF TRBJ2-7 TRBD2 TRBV11-2 once
TGCGCCAGCAGCCAAGTGACAGGCTATGGCTACACCTTC CASSQVTGYGYTF TRBJ1-2 NA TRBV4-3 NA
TGTGCCAGCAGTTTAGGGCGAGAAAAACTGTTTTTT CASSLGREKLFF TRBJ1-4 NA TRBV28 NA
TGTGCCAGCAGCGAAAGATGGACCGGGGAGCTGTTTTTT CASSERWTGELFF TRBJ2-2 NA TRBV11-3 NA
TGTGCCAGTAGACAGGGGCCCTCCTACGAGCAGTACTTC CASRQGPSYEQYF TRBJ2-7 TRBD1 TRBV19 NA
TGTGCCAGCAGCGTAGAACAGGGGAGCACAGATACGCAGTATTTT CASSVEQGSTDTQYF TRBJ2-3 TRBD1 TRBV9 NA
TGTGCCAGCAGCTTAGATAGCAGGGCGGATACGCAGTATTTT CASSLDSRADTQYF TRBJ2-3 NA TRBV7-6 NA
TGCGCCAGCAGCCAATCCCGGGGGACCTACAATGAGCAGTTCTTC CASSQSRGTYNEQFF TRBJ2-1 NA TRBV4-1 NA
TGTGCCAGCAGCACTCAGGGGAATCAGCCCCAGCATTTT CASSTQGNQPQHF TRBJ1-5 NA TRBV5-6 NA
TGTGCCAGCTGTGGGGCGGGAGGGGGGGATACGCAGTATTTT CASCGAGGGDTQYF TRBJ2-3 TRBD2 TRBV6-5 NA
TGTGCCACCAGCAGGCAGGAGACCCATAATTCACCCCTCCACTTT CATSRQETHNSPLHF TRBJ1-6 NA TRBV15 NA
TGTGCCAGCAGTGACTCGGCGAGCCCTAGCACAGATACGCAGTATTTT CASSDSASPSTDTQYF TRBJ2-3 NA TRBV6-4 few
TGTGCCAGTAGTATATTCGGAAGGGAAAAACTGTTTTTT CASSIFGREKLFF TRBJ1-4 NA TRBV19 few
TGTGCCAGTAGTATAGTCCCAGGGGCGGGTCAGCCCCAGCATTTT CASSIVPGAGQPQHF TRBJ1-5 NA TRBV19 NA